Shown below are 29 T cell receptor beta chains from a single sample sequenced in a study of T cells in Graves' hyperthyroidism and ophthalmopathy. TCR beta CDR3 regions were amplified from RNA transcripts. The HTBI primer set served for first-round RT-PCR of the TCR CDR3. TCRdb reanalysed the multiplex PCR reads using MiXCR and keeps one entry per CDR3 protein. This sample carries a few hundred thousand distinct CDR3 sequences, 13% to 15% of them seen once, and the ten largest clones take 20%. The sample consisted of blood. Receptors were obtained from a woman aged 25 to 39 with Graves' ophthalmopathy.

This clonotype has a count of ten or more. This chain joins TRBV2 and TRBJ2-5; TRBD1 matches at 11 bases. There are 16 residues in the CDR3. The junction had 9 bases not matched to a gene; V was cut back by 4 bases and J by 5 bases. Per the germline V gene, CDR1 is SNHLY and CDR2 is FYNNEI. Written as DNA, the CDR3 is TGTGCCAGCAGTGGACCGGGACAGGGGGTCGGGGAGACCCAGTACTTC. Amino acid sequence: CASSGPGQGVGETQYF.

Many counts were recorded for this clonotype. The chain uses TRBV3-1 and TRBJ2-5; D unclear. Trimming stripped 5 bases from V and 2 bases from J, with 12 bases between. The CDR3 has 14 amino acids. Germline V lookup: CDR1 LGHDT, CDR2 YNNKEL (reference sequence). The CDR3, as DNA: TGTGCCAGCAGCTCCGGGTATCCGCAAGAGACCCAGTACTTC. Translated: CASSSGYPQETQYF.

Note on this clonotype: This may stem from a read error, because a much larger clone lies one nucleotide away. V is TRBV20-1 and J is TRBJ2-1, with D perhaps TRBD1 (6 bases). The germline V gene encodes CDR1 DFQATT and CDR2 SNEGSKA (reference sequence). This CDR3 has 14 amino acids. The CDR3 nucleotides read TGCATTGCGAACCCGACCGACAGGATTGGGGAGCAGTTCTTC. It translates to CIANPTDRIGEQFF.

This clonotype was recorded many times. This CDR3 reads CASSPLRGGTDTQYF. DNA of the CDR3: TGTGCCAGCTCACCTCTGCGGGGGGGCACAGATACGCAGTATTTT. The gene calls are TRBV18 and TRBJ2-3; 8 nucleotides align to TRBD2. The CDR3 is 15 residues long. V shed 3 bases, J shed 1 base, and the junction held 3 bases outside the gene matches. The germline V gene has CDR1 KGHSH and CDR2 LQKENI.

V and J are TRBV20-1 and TRBJ2-3; TRBD2 agrees at 11 bases. This CDR3 region has 15 residues. Germline values: CDR1 DFQATT, CDR2 SNEGSKA (reference sequence). After removal of 6 bases from V and 5 bases from J, the junction contained 10 bases not matched to a gene. In DNA, the CDR3 is TGCAGTGCCCCGACTAGCGGGGCTACAGGAGATACGCAGTATTTT. As protein: CSAPTSGATGDTQYF.

This clonotype was seen repeatedly, ten times or more. This chain uses TRBV2 with TRBJ1-2; D is uncertain. From germline, CDR1 is SNHLY and CDR2 FYNNEI. Trimming took off 7 bases at V and 3 bases at J, with 3 bases between the two ends. The CDR3 has 10 amino acids. For the CDR3, the DNA is TGTGCCAGCATAGACTATGGCTACACCTTC. It translates to CASIDYGYTF.

This clonotype appeared a few times. This sequence may be a read error, since a much larger clone differs from it by one base. V is TRBV11-2 and J is TRBJ1-1, with D tentatively TRBD1 (5 bases). The CDR3 is 15 residues long. Trimming removed 3 bases from V and 1 base from J, with 12 bases in between. Germline V gene data show CDR1 as SGHAT and CDR2 as FQNNGV. The CDR3 DNA reads as TGTGCCAGCAGCTTTTACGGGGGTCCGAACACTGAAGCTTTCTTT. Translated: CASSFYGGPNTEAFF.

V and J are TRBV18 and TRBJ2-2; no clear D gene. This CDR3 has 15 residues. Germline CDR1 KGHSH, CDR2 LQKENI. V shed 2 bases and J shed 1 base, with 8 bases lying between them. The CDR3 nucleotides read TGTGCCAGCTCACCAATGTCAGGGAACACCGGGGAGCTGTTTTTT. Residues: CASSPMSGNTGELFF. Combining the CDR3 with reference TRBV18 and TRBJ2-2 gives the whole variable domain NAGVMQNPRHLVRRRGQEARLRCSPMKGHSHVYWYRQLPEEGLKFMVYLQKENIIDESGMPKERFSAEFPKEGPSILRIQQVVRGDSAAYFCASSPMSGNTGELFFGEGSRLTVL.

This clonotype was seen at least ten times. This chain joins TRBV6-1 and TRBJ1-3; D is possibly TRBD1 (5 bases). CDR3 length: 14 amino acids. V was cut by 8 bases and J by 4 bases, with 15 bases left in between. The germline V gene has CDR1 MNHNS and CDR2 SASEGT. CDR3 DNA: TGTGCCAGCTCTGACAGAGAGGAGGGAAACACCATATATTTT. It codes for CASSDREEGNTIYF.

This clonotype was observed at least ten times. This chain links TRBV6-2 or TRBV6-3 with TRBJ1-5; a possible D gene is TRBD1 (5 bases). This CDR3 has 15 amino acids. Deletions cut 6 bases from V and 0 bases from J, with 12 bases between. The germline CDR1 and CDR2 sequences are MNHEY and SVGEGT. The CDR3 coding sequence is TGTGCCAGCAGGCAATCAGGACATAGCAATCAGCCCCAGCATTTT. It yields the protein CASRQSGHSNQPQHF.

This clonotype was seen a handful of times. The chain carries TRBV29-1 and TRBJ2-1; D possibly corresponds to TRBD2 (5 bases). CDR1 and CDR2 (germline): SQVTM, ANQGSEA. The CDR3 loop spans 13 amino acids. Trimming shortened V by 4 bases and J by 0 bases, and 7 bases separated the two germline ends. The CDR3, as DNA: TGCAGCGTTGTGGGGAGCTCCTACAATGAGCAGTTCTTC. As protein: CSVVGSSYNEQFF.

The V call is TRBV7-9, the J call TRBJ1-6, with D unresolved. The V and J ends lost 6 bases and 8 bases respectively, with 17 bases between them. Germline V CDR1 and CDR2: SEHNR, FQNEAQ (reference sequence). CDR3 length: 15 amino acids. The CDR3 DNA reads as TGTGCCAGCAGTCGGAACCGGGGTCCGGATTCACCCCTCCACTTT. Its protein is CASSRNRGPDSPLHF. Variable domain in full (rest from reference TRBV7-9 and TRBJ1-6): DTGVSQNPRHKITKRGQNVTFRCDPISEHNRLYWYRQTLGQGPEFLTYFQNEAQLEKSRLLSDRFSAERPKGSFSTLEIQRTEQGDSAMYLCASSRNRGPDSPLHFGNGTRLTVT.

In this sample, this clonotype turned up a few times. The V call is TRBV10-2, the J call TRBJ1-3, with TRBD1 identical over 11 bases. J gave up 14 bases and V 0 bases, and 12 bases lay outside the gene matches. The CDR3 is made up of 16 amino acids. The V gene's germline CDR1 is WSHSY and CDR2 SAAADI. CDR3 in amino acids: CASSESGGQGAHSVYF. The CDR3 nucleotides are TGCGCCAGCAGTGAGTCGGGAGGACAGGGGGCCCATTCAGTATATTTT.

This clonotype occurred many times. This chain uses TRBV6-1 with TRBJ1-4; 10 bases line up with TRBD1. Looked up from germline, CDR1 is MNHNS and CDR2 is SASEGT. There are 16 residues in the CDR3. V shed 3 bases and J 8 bases; nucleotides not matched to a gene: 9. As DNA, the CDR3 is TGTGCCAGCAGTGACCCGGGACAGGGGAGGGGGGAAAAACTGTTTTTT. It encodes CASSDPGQGRGEKLFF.

In this sample, this clonotype turned up many times. The V and J genes are TRBV7-2 and TRBJ1-1, with TRBD1 as a possible D gene (5 bases). Germline V gene data show CDR1 as SGHTA and CDR2 as FQGNSA. The germline V and J ends were trimmed by 2 bases and 0 bases, with 13 bases remaining between them. The CDR3 totals 16 residues. The CDR3: CASSLFQGQMNTEAFF. The CDR3 coding sequence is TGTGCCAGCAGCTTATTTCAGGGCCAAATGAACACTGAAGCTTTCTTT. The full variable domain, rest sourced from reference TRBV7-2 and TRBJ1-1, is GAGVSQSPSNKVTEKGKDVELRCDPISGHTALYWYRQSLGQGLEFLIYFQGNSAPDKSGLPSDRFSAERTGGSVSTLTIQRTQQEDSAVYLCASSLFQGQMNTEAFFGQGTRLTVV.

The chain is built from TRBV20-1 and TRBJ1-4; TRBD1 matches at 9 bases. Germline V gives CDR1 DFQATT, CDR2 SNEGSKA (reference sequence). This CDR3 has 14 amino acids. V was clipped by 0 bases and J by 7 bases; unmatched bases: 3. The CDR3: CSARDDRGSEKLFF. The CDR3 DNA follows: TGCAGTGCTAGAGACGACAGGGGGAGTGAAAAACTGTTTTTT.

The table lists this clonotype with a few counts. This rearrangement joins TRBV4-1 to TRBJ1-2, with 12 nucleotides matching TRBD1. Germline values: CDR1 MGHRA, CDR2 YSYEKL. J lost 3 bases, V lost 0 bases, and 11 bases had no gene match. The CDR3 has 19 residues. CDR3 region: CASSQEGTGGEGRDYGYTF. The CDR3 DNA sequence: TGCGCCAGCAGCCAAGAGGGGACAGGGGGCGAAGGGAGGGACTATGGCTACACCTTC.

This chain uses TRBV9 with TRBJ2-3; 11 nucleotides match TRBD2. The CDR3 loop spans 16 amino acids. Germline assignment: CDR1 SGDLS and CDR2 YYNGEE. The V gene end was trimmed by 0 bases and the J gene end by 5 bases; junction bases not matched to a gene: 5. CDR3 residues: CASSVDSGGAVDTQYF. The CDR3 DNA sequence: TGTGCCAGCAGCGTAGATAGCGGGGGGGCGGTAGATACGCAGTATTTT.

This clonotype was counted at least ten times. V usage is TRBV6-1 and J usage is TRBJ2-7, with D unclear. The CDR3 covers 15 residues. CDR1 is MNHNS and CDR2 is SASEGT in the germline V gene. V was shortened by 1 base and J by 1 base, with 11 bases between the two germline ends. CDR3 protein: CASSEVSAASYEQYF. In DNA form, the CDR3 reads TGTGCCAGCAGTGAAGTGAGCGCGGCGTCCTACGAGCAGTACTTC.

Many counts were recorded for this clonotype. V gene TRBV27 combines with J gene TRBJ2-7; TRBD1 agrees at 10 bases. The V and J ends lost 4 bases and 7 bases, in that order; junction bases with no gene match: 7. This CDR3 is built from 14 residues. Germline values: CDR1 MNHEY, CDR2 SMNVEV (reference sequence). DNA for the CDR3: TGTGCCAGCAGTTCACTGGACAGGGGGGGGGAGCAGTACTTC. It codes for CASSSLDRGGEQYF.

Comments on this clonotype: At one of its ends the junction is not consistent with the germline gene, which may arise from a read error. The chain's CDR3 is CASRAAGGGLPPGTTKAFF. In DNA, the CDR3 is TGTGCCAGCAGAGCCGCTGGGGGGGGGCTACCCCCCGGAACCACTAAAGCTTTCTTT. This chain links TRBV12-3 or TRBV12-4 with TRBJ1-1; D might be TRBD1 (6 bases). The length of the CDR3 is 19 residues.

Concerning this clonotype: A read error may explain this, as a much larger clone is one base away. The chain couples TRBV6-2 or TRBV6-3 to TRBJ2-5, with TRBD2 identical over 11 bases. V lost 4 bases to trimming and J lost 7 bases; unmatched junction nucleotides: 11. From germline, CDR1 is MNHEY and CDR2 SVGEGT. The CDR3 sequence is 16 residues long. The CDR3: CASSLRSGGGGGTQYF. The CDR3 DNA sequence: TGTGCCAGCAGTTTGCGTAGCGGGGGGGGGGGGGGGACCCAGTACTTC.

The V and J genes are TRBV27 and TRBJ2-1, with D possibly matching TRBD2 (5 bases). CDR1 is MNHEY, CDR2 SMNVEV, per germline (reference sequence). The CDR3 is made up of 13 amino acids. The V end was cut by 10 bases, the J end by 6 bases, with 16 bases between. CDR3 sequence (DNA): TGTGCCACGGGCCCCCGCCGGGGCAATGAGCAGTTCTTC. Residues: CATGPRRGNEQFF.

In its sample, this clonotype was seen many times. The CDR3 here is CASSFVGQQNIQYF. The CDR3 nucleotides read TGTGCCAGCAGTTTCGTAGGACAACAAAACATTCAGTACTTC. The V call is TRBV27, the J call TRBJ2-4, with a weak D call TRBD1 (5 bases). V shed 3 bases and J shed 5 bases, with 11 bases lying between them. The germline V gene encodes CDR1 MNHEY and CDR2 SMNVEV (reference sequence). This CDR3 has 14 residues.

A word on this clonotype: A read error may explain this, as a much larger clone is one base away. The CDR3 does not close with the conserved phenylalanine or tryptophan, likely indicating a read error. The gene calls are TRBV20-1 and TRBJ1-1, with 7 bases lining up with TRBD1. Looked up from germline, CDR1 is DFQATT and CDR2 is SNEGSKA (reference sequence). V was clipped by 5 bases and J by 2 bases; unmatched bases: 5. This CDR3 has 13 residues. CDR3 sequence: CSADQGGNTEAFL. CDR3 bases: TGCAGTGCTGATCAGGGGGGAAACACTGAAGCTTTCCTT.

The CDR3 DNA sequence: TGCAGCGTTGAAGGCGACAGGGGCGAGCAGTACTTC. It is translated as CSVEGDRGEQYF. V is TRBV29-1 and J is TRBJ2-7, with 8 bases aligning to TRBD1. The CDR3 extends over 12 amino acids. Germline lookup yields CDR1 SQVTM and CDR2 ANQGSEA. Unmatched junction bases numbered 2, after V lost 1 base and J lost 6 bases.

In this sample, this clonotype turned up many times. V and J are TRBV7-2 and TRBJ2-7; unclear D gene. Trimming pared 4 bases from V and 3 bases from J, leaving 7 bases between. CDR3 length equals 12 residues. CDR1 and CDR2 from the germline V gene are SGHTA and FQGNSA. The CDR3 DNA reads as TGTGCCAGCAGCTCCCTTAACTACGAGCAGTACTTC. Amino acids: CASSSLNYEQYF.

This clonotype was found many times. The chain carries TRBV14 and TRBJ2-7, with D possibly matching TRBD1 (6 bases). The germline V and J ends were trimmed by 1 base and 1 base, with 23 bases remaining between them. The CDR3 extends over 19 amino acids. Germline V gene data show CDR1 as SGHDN and CDR2 as FVKESK. The CDR3 DNA sequence: TGTGCCAGCAGCCAAGGGTCCCCCCCACGGACAGTTTCGTCCTACGAGCAGTACTTC. This sequence encodes CASSQGSPPRTVSSYEQYF.

This chain connects TRBV29-1 to TRBJ1-3; D is undetermined. In germline, CDR1 is SQVTM, CDR2 ANQGSEA. The CDR3 covers 13 residues. The ends were cut back, 7 bases at V and 4 bases at J, with 14 bases in the middle. The DNA for the CDR3 is TGCAGCGCCCGGGGTCAGGACGGAAACACCATATATTTT. It codes for CSARGQDGNTIYF.